This TCR beta chain comes out of a study of T cell responses to AZD1222 COVID-19 vaccine. General study results and limits: None of the repertoires were sampled until the peak T cell response had passed.

Germline CDR1 LGHNT, CDR2 FRNRAP. The V gene lost 1 base and the J gene lost 2 bases, with 8 bases spanning the gap. CDR3 size: 15 residues. Produced via immunoSEQ multiplex PCR; TCRdb's table is partial and in-frame only. Of roughly 140,000 clones listed, about 88% are singletons. Remarks on this clone: As yet, its antigen is unknown.

This receptor was obtained from an adult who had recovered from COVID-19. The material sequenced was peripheral blood, taken after recovery from COVID-19. The chain employs TRBV12-5 and TRBJ2-2; D is undetermined. The CDR3 bases are TGTGCTAGTGGTTTGGCGGACGCCAACACCGGGGAGCTGTTTTTT. It yields the protein CASGLADANTGELFF.